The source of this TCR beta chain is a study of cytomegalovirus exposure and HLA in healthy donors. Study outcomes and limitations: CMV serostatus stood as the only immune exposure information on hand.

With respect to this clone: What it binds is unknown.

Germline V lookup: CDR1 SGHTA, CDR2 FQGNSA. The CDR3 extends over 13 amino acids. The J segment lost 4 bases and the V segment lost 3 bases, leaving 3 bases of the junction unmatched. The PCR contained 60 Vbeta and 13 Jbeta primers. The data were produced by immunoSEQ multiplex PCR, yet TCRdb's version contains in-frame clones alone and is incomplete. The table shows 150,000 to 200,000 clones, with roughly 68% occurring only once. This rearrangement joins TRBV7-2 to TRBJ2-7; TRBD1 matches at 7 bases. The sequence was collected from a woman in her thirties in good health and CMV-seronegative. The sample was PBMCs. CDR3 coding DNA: TGTGCCAGCAGCTTTACGACAGGGTACGAGCAGTACTTC. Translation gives CASSFTTGYEQYF.